Each of the 13 T cell receptor beta chains below was sequenced from the same sample in a study of blood T cell repertoires in COVID-19. Generated by immunoSEQ multiplex PCR, the TCRdb table keeps only in-frame clones and is missing some. The profile shows a few hundred thousand clones, approximately 92% of them singletons. Sequences were obtained from PBMCs or T cells enriched from blood (not recorded which). The receptors were sampled from a man younger than 30 who had recovered from COVID-19.

The chain links TRBV27 to TRBJ2-5; D gene ambiguous. The CDR3 extends over 11 amino acids. Germline CDR1 reads MNHEY; CDR2 reads SMNVEV (reference sequence). The ends were cut back, 7 bases at V and 5 bases at J, with 8 bases in the middle. The CDR3 is CASKAGETQYF. The CDR3 DNA sequence: TGTGCCAGCAAGGCAGGCGAGACCCAGTACTTC.

In DNA, the CDR3 is TGTGCCAGCAGCCAGGGGACAGGGTTCGTAATCGAGCAGTACTTC. It codes for CASSQGTGFVIEQYF. This chain joins TRBV28 and TRBJ2-7; 9 nucleotides match TRBD1. The CDR3 covers 15 residues. The germline V gene has CDR1 MDHEN and CDR2 SYDVKM. V was clipped by 6 bases and J by 6 bases; unmatched bases: 12. The variable domain in full, with the rest retrieved from reference TRBV28 and TRBJ2-7, is DVKVTQSSRYLVKRTGEKVFLECVQDMDHENMFWYRQDPGLGLRLIYFSYDVKMKEKGDIPEGYSVSREKKERFSLILESASTNQTSMYLCASSQGTGFVIEQYFGPGTRLTVT.

The CDR3 DNA is TGTGCCAGCAGCCACACGGGGGCCCTCCACTTT. It is translated as CASSHTGALHF. V is TRBV6-2 or TRBV6-3 and J is TRBJ1-6; perhaps TRBD1 as D (5 bases). V gave up 6 bases and J gave up 14 bases, with 11 bases separating them. Germline V gene data show CDR1 as MNHEY and CDR2 as SVGEGT. The CDR3 length is 11 residues.

The V gene is TRBV7-2, the J gene TRBJ2-7; 8 bases agree with TRBD2. Germline V lookup: CDR1 SGHTA, CDR2 FQGNSA. This CDR3 contains 17 residues. Trimming at V came to 5 bases and at J to 3 bases, leaving 15 bases not matched to a gene. Written as DNA, the CDR3 is TGTGCCAGCAGCGACGTAGCGGGACTAGAGTTTGTCTACGAGCAGTACTTC. It yields the protein CASSDVAGLEFVYEQYF.

This clone occurred many times. This specimen includes other DNA sequences encoding the same CDR3. The chain is built from TRBV7-2 and TRBJ1-5; D is possibly TRBD1 (6 bases). In germline, CDR1 is SGHTA, CDR2 FQGNSA. This CDR3 has 13 amino acids. Trimming cost V 2 bases and J 4 bases, with 6 bases left between them. CDR3 loop: CASSLQGNQPQHF. In DNA form, the CDR3 reads TGTGCCAGCAGCTTACAGGGGAATCAGCCCCAGCATTTT.

J is TRBJ2-2 and V is TRBV7-3, with 7 positions matching TRBD1. The CDR3 is made up of 16 amino acids. Germline V gene lookup returns CDR1 SGHTA and CDR2 FQGTGA. V shed 5 bases and J 1 base; nucleotides not matched to a gene: 7. The CDR3 DNA is TGTGCCAGCAGCCCGTCAGGACAGGAGAACACCGGGGAGCTGTTTTTT. Protein product: CASSPSGQENTGELFF.

The rearrangement links TRBV27 to TRBJ2-1; 14 nucleotides line up with TRBD2. This CDR3 is 15 amino acids long. Trimming took 5 bases from V and 7 from J; bases not matched to a gene: 4. Germline loops: CDR1 MNHEY, CDR2 SMNVEV (reference sequence). The CDR3 DNA reads TGTGCCAGCAGTCCCGGGACTAGCGGGAGTAATGAGCAGTTCTTC. Amino acids: CASSPGTSGSNEQFF.

The V call is TRBV5-1, the J call TRBJ2-3, with a tentative D call TRBD1 (5 bases). Per the germline V gene, CDR1 is SGHRS and CDR2 is YFSETQ. CDR3 length: 15 amino acids. Trimming shortened V by 6 bases and J by 0 bases, and 14 bases separated the two germline ends. The CDR3: CASMVSGASTDTQYF. As DNA, the CDR3 is TGCGCCAGCATGGTTAGTGGGGCTAGCACAGATACGCAGTATTTT.

The CDR3 region has the DNA TGTGCCAGCAGCTTGGGGCTAGCGGGGGGGGCCGGTGATGAGCAGTTCTTC. This sequence encodes CASSLGLAGGAGDEQFF. This rearrangement joins TRBV5-4 to TRBJ2-1, with 12 bases fitting TRBD2. J gave up 8 bases and V 0 bases, and 9 bases lay outside the gene matches. Germline CDR1 and CDR2: SGHNT and YYREEE (reference sequence). The CDR3 consists of 17 residues.

The V call is TRBV27, the J call TRBJ1-5; TRBD1 matches at 9 bases. The CDR3 extends over 15 amino acids. V lost 5 bases and J lost 7; bases outside the gene matches: 9. Germline CDR1 reads MNHEY; CDR2 reads SMNVEV (reference sequence). For the CDR3, the DNA is TGTGCCAGCAGTACCCTAACAGGGGGCGAGCAGCCCCAGCATTTT. This codes for CASSTLTGGEQPQHF.

The chain links TRBV2 to TRBJ1-3; D possibly corresponds to TRBD1 (6 bases). The V gene lost 4 bases and the J gene lost 4 bases, with 17 bases spanning the gap. This CDR3 has 16 residues. Germline CDR1 SNHLY, CDR2 FYNNEI. The CDR3 reads CASSGPGHRSGNTIYF. In nucleotides, the CDR3 is TGTGCCAGCAGTGGCCCGGGACACCGGTCGGGAAACACCATATATTTT. Filled out from reference TRBV2 and TRBJ1-3, the complete variable domain reads EPEVTQTPSHQVTQMGQEVILRCVPISNHLYFYWYRQILGQKVEFLVSFYNNEISEKSEIFDDQFSVERPDGSNFTLKIRSTKLEDSAMYFCASSGPGHRSGNTIYFGEGSWLTVV.

The chain uses TRBV4-1 and TRBJ2-2, with 9 bases lining up with TRBD1. Losses at the gene ends were 1 base for V and 4 bases for J; bases not matched to a gene: 10. The CDR3 has 18 residues. Germline V CDR1 and CDR2: MGHRA, YSYEKL. CDR3 protein: CASSQGGQGSRGTGELFF. DNA of the CDR3: TGCGCCAGCAGCCAAGGCGGACAGGGGAGTAGAGGCACCGGGGAGCTGTTTTTT.

The CDR3: CASSGETQYF. Here the CDR3 DNA reads TGTGCCAGCAGCGGGGAGACCCAGTACTTC. The gene calls are TRBV2 and TRBJ2-5; D is uncertain. From germline, CDR1 is SNHLY and CDR2 FYNNEI. V was trimmed by 6 bases and J by 5 bases, leaving 4 bases between them. The CDR3 runs 10 residues. Full variable domain (remainder filled in from reference TRBV2 and TRBJ2-5): EPEVTQTPSHQVTQMGQEVILRCVPISNHLYFYWYRQILGQKVEFLVSFYNNEISEKSEIFDDQFSVERPDGSNFTLKIRSTKLEDSAMYFCASSGETQYFGPGTRLLVL.